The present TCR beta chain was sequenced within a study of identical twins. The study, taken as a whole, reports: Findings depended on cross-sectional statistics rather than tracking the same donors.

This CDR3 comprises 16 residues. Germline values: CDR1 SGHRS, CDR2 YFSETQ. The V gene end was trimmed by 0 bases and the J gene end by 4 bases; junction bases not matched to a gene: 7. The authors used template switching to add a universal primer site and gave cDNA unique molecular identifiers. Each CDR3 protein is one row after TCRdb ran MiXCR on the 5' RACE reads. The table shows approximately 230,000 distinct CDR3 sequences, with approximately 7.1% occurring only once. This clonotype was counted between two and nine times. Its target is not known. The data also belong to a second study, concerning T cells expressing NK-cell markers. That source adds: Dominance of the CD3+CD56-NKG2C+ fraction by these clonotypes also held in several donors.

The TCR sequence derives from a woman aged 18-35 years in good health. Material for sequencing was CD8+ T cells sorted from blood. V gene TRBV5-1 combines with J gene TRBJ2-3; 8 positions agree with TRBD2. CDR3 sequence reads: CASSLVGGEYPDTQYF. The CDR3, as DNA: TGCGCCAGCAGCTTGGTCGGGGGGGAGTACCCAGATACGCAGTATTTT. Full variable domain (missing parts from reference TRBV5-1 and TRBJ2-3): KAGVTQTPRYLIKTRGQQVTLSCSPISGHRSVSWYQQTPGQGLQFLFEYFSETQRNKGNFPGRFSGRQFSNSRSEMNVSTLELGDSALYLCASSLVGGEYPDTQYFGPGTRLTVL.